Following are 29 T cell receptor beta chains from one sample sequenced in a study of T cell repertoires in cytomegalovirus infection. The antigens these receptors bind are not known. TCRdb used MiXCR to reprocess the reads, holding one entry per CDR3 protein. This sample has about 890,000 distinct CDR3 sequences, with around 32% found just once. The source was cultured CD8+ T cells from PBMCs, collected from culture after CMV antigen stimulation. These receptors came from a human donor in good health (CMV status not recorded). Some clones in this sample may be carry-over from other donors' samples.

The chain has TRBV7-3 and TRBJ2-3; D unclear. With 2 bases removed from V and 4 bases from J, the gap between germline ends came to 10 bases. Germline lookup yields CDR1 SGHTA and CDR2 FQGTGA. CDR3 length: 14 residues. The CDR3 DNA reads TGTGCCAGCAGCTTAGATGGGATGGCAGATACGCAGTATTTT. Encoded protein: CASSLDGMADTQYF.

In regard to this clonotype: Mismatch with germline at one junction end may stem from a read error. The chain has TRBV28 and TRBJ2-5; TRBD1 matches at 7 bases. This CDR3 is 12 amino acids long. Germline V lookup: CDR1 MDHEN, CDR2 SYDVKM. CDR3 in DNA: TGTGCCAGAAGGAAACCGGGGACAGCCATACGTTTC. This translates into CARRKPGTAIRF. Filled out from reference TRBV28 and TRBJ2-5, the complete variable domain reads DVKVTQSSRYLVKRTGEKVFLECVQDMDHENMFWYRQDPGLGLRLIYFSYDVKMKEKGDIPEGYSVSREKKERFSLILESASTNQTSMYLCARRKPGTAIRFGPGTRLLVL.

The chain combines TRBV5-5 with TRBJ1-4; D is possibly TRBD1 (6 bases). The germline V gene encodes CDR1 SGHKS and CDR2 YYEKEE (reference sequence). This CDR3 spans 15 amino acids. Trimming removed 5 bases from V and 0 bases from J, with 11 bases in between. CDR3 sequence: CASRVTGATNEKLFF. The CDR3 DNA reads as TGTGCCAGCAGGGTGACAGGAGCAACTAATGAAAAACTGTTTTTT.

This clonotype was seen more than once but under ten times. The genes are TRBV7-9 and TRBJ2-5; D possibly corresponds to TRBD1 (6 bases). Germline V gives CDR1 SEHNR, CDR2 FQNEAQ (reference sequence). Trimming cost V 7 bases and J 3 bases, with 15 bases left between them. The CDR3 sequence is 14 residues long. CDR3 sequence: CASIPLGAEETQYF. For the CDR3, the DNA is TGTGCCAGCATCCCATTGGGGGCGGAAGAGACCCAGTACTTC.

This clonotype was seen once. The chain has TRBV5-4 and TRBJ1-1; TRBD1 agrees at 8 bases. The CDR3 extends over 14 amino acids. The V gene's germline CDR1 is SGHNT and CDR2 YYREEE (reference sequence). V lost 1 base, J lost 7 bases, and 6 bases stayed unmatched. This chain's CDR3 is CASSLRTGGGEAFF. CDR3 nucleotide sequence: TGTGCCAGCAGCTTGAGAACAGGGGGGGGTGAAGCTTTCTTT.

In its sample, this clonotype was seen many times. This rearrangement joins TRBV7-2 to TRBJ2-7; a possible D gene is TRBD1 (5 bases). V was cut by 5 bases and J by 5 bases, with 7 bases left in between. The CDR3 runs 11 residues. Per the germline V gene, CDR1 is SGHTA and CDR2 is FQGNSA. CDR3 bases: TGTGCCAGCAGCCTAGGGGACGAGCAGTACGTC. This translates into CASSLGDEQYV.

The chain is built from TRBV2 and TRBJ2-5; D is ambiguous. Germline lookup yields CDR1 SNHLY and CDR2 FYNNEI. The CDR3 totals 16 residues. Trimming shortened V by 4 bases and J by 0 bases, and 15 bases separated the two germline ends. Written as DNA, the CDR3 is TGTGCCAGCAGTGGAGTCGAACATTTGTACCAAGAGACCCAGTACTTC. As protein: CASSGVEHLYQETQYF.

This chain uses TRBV10-2 with TRBJ1-3; D is perhaps TRBD1 (5 bases). The CDR3 totals 13 residues. The V end lost 7 bases, the J end lost 2 bases, and 9 bases lay between the germline ends. Germline V CDR1 and CDR2: WSHSY, SAAADI. The CDR3 loop is CASNGGPGNTIYF. The CDR3 region has the DNA TGCGCCAGCAACGGGGGACCTGGAAACACCATATATTTT.

The chain has TRBV19 and TRBJ1-5, with no clear D. The CDR3 covers 17 residues. Germline V gene lookup returns CDR1 LNHDA and CDR2 SQIVND (reference sequence). Trimming took 2 bases from V and 0 from J, leaving 14 bases between them. CDR3: CASSILPTTDSNQPQHF. CDR3 nucleotide sequence: TGTGCCAGTAGTATATTGCCAACGACGGATAGCAATCAGCCCCAGCATTTT.

A few counts support this clonotype. This chain uses TRBV6-1 with TRBJ1-5, with 9 bases matching TRBD1. Looked up from germline, CDR1 is MNHNS and CDR2 is SASEGT. The CDR3 contains 14 residues. Unmatched junction bases numbered 6, after V lost 6 bases and J lost 6 bases. The CDR3 is CASRSGTGIQPQHF. CDR3 DNA sequence: TGTGCCAGCAGATCCGGGACAGGGATTCAGCCCCAGCATTTT.

At least ten counts were recorded for this clonotype. CDR3: CASSPLRRDGANVLTF. The CDR3 DNA sequence: TGTGCCAGCAGCCCGTTACGGAGAGATGGGGCCAACGTCCTGACTTTC. The chain carries TRBV7-8 and TRBJ2-6; unclear D gene. CDR3 length: 16 amino acids. The germline CDR1 and CDR2 sequences are SGHVS and FQNEAQ. The V end was cut by 5 bases, the J end by 3 bases, with 14 bases between.

This clonotype was seen a handful of times. V and J are TRBV7-9 and TRBJ2-7; D is ambiguous. This CDR3 region has 12 residues. The V end lost 10 bases, the J end lost 3 bases, and 13 bases lay between the germline ends. Germline assignment: CDR1 SEHNR and CDR2 FQNEAQ (reference sequence). The CDR3 reads CATRDRYYEQYF. The CDR3 DNA reads TGTGCCACTCGCGACCGTTACTACGAGCAGTACTTC.

About this clonotype itself: This may come from a read error, since a much larger clone is one base off. The chain combines TRBV7-2 with TRBJ1-4; TRBD1 aligns across 9 bases. The CDR3 has 14 amino acids. V lost 5 bases and J lost 6; bases outside the gene matches: 4. CDR1 is SGHTA, CDR2 FQGNSA, per germline. The CDR3, as DNA: TGTGCCAGCAGCCCGACAGGGGGTCATGAAAAACTGTTTTTT. Residues: CASSPTGGHEKLFF.

The chain is built from TRBV11-2 and TRBJ2-5; D call uncertain. V lost 0 bases and J 2 bases, leaving 10 bases between the germline ends. The V gene's germline CDR1 is SGHAT and CDR2 FQNNGV. The CDR3 has 15 residues. CDR3: CASSLDSRFQETQYF. The CDR3 DNA reads as TGTGCCAGCAGCTTAGATTCGCGCTTTCAAGAGACCCAGTACTTC.

CDR3 protein: CARFLYNYGYTF. The CDR3 DNA is TGTGCCAGGTTTTTATACAACTATGGCTACACCTTC. This chain joins TRBV12-3 or TRBV12-4 and TRBJ1-2; D remains unclear. V was clipped by 9 bases and J by 2 bases, with 10 bases between them. The length of the CDR3 is 12 residues.

This clonotype has a single count. The CDR3 bases are TGTGCCAGCAGTCTGACAGGGCCTGGGGGTCAGCCCCAGCATTTT. This translates into CASSLTGPGGQPQHF. The chain combines TRBV7-9 with TRBJ1-5; 7 bases are shared with TRBD1. The trim removed 6 bases at V and 6 bases at J, leaving 11 bases unmatched. The CDR3 is made up of 15 amino acids. CDR1 SEHNR and CDR2 FQNEAQ come from the germline V gene (reference sequence).

This chain links TRBV6-2 or TRBV6-3 with TRBJ1-2; 8 bases map to TRBD1. This CDR3 contains 15 residues. V was clipped by 0 bases and J by 7 bases; unmatched bases: 7. CDR1 is MNHEY, CDR2 SVGEGT, per germline. CDR3 nucleotide sequence: TGTGCCAGCAGTTACTCATCGACAGGGGATACTGGCTACACCTTC. Amino acids: CASSYSSTGDTGYTF.

In its sample, this clonotype was seen a few times. The rearrangement uses TRBV19 and TRBJ1-1, with D unclear. Trimming left V 4 bases short and J 0 bases short, with 9 bases between. Germline V CDR1 and CDR2: LNHDA, SQIVND (reference sequence). The CDR3 spans 14 residues. In nucleotides, the CDR3 is TGTGCCAGTAGTAGGGTTTTCATGAACACTGAAGCTTTCTTT. Translated: CASSRVFMNTEAFF.

The chain links TRBV14 to TRBJ1-2; 7 bases are a match to TRBD1. The V gene's germline CDR1 is SGHDN and CDR2 FVKESK. Trimming cost V 1 base and J 7 bases; bases outside gene matches: 6. This CDR3 is built from 14 residues. The CDR3 protein is CASSQGQGLSGYTF. The CDR3 DNA reads as TGTGCCAGCAGCCAAGGACAGGGTCTCAGTGGCTACACCTTC.

This clonotype was detected ten times or more. The chain recombines TRBV6-5 with TRBJ1-2; 9 bases fit TRBD1. The CDR3 has 15 residues. Germline V gives CDR1 MNHEY, CDR2 SVGAGI. The junction had 6 bases not matched to a gene; V was cut back by 1 base and J by 6 bases. The CDR3 here is CASSYYRDRANGYTF. The CDR3 DNA reads TGTGCCAGCAGTTACTACCGGGACAGGGCGAATGGCTACACCTTC.

This clonotype was observed a handful of times. This rearrangement joins TRBV6-2 or TRBV6-3 to TRBJ1-1; TRBD1 is a possible D gene (6 bases). CDR3 length: 14 amino acids. V was shortened by 0 bases and J by 6 bases, with 11 bases between the two germline ends. Germline loops: CDR1 MNHEY, CDR2 SVGEGT. The DNA of the CDR3 is TGTGCCAGCAGTTACTCCCGTGGGGGCTCTGAAGCTTTCTTT. Residues: CASSYSRGGSEAFF.

Notes on this clonotype: One junction end disagrees with the germline gene, perhaps due to a read error. The chain has TRBV11-2 and TRBJ2-2, with D perhaps matching TRBD2 (5 bases). The CDR3 runs 13 residues. Germline loops: CDR1 SGHAT, CDR2 FQNNGV. In DNA form, the CDR3 reads TGTGCCAACAGCTTACCGGGAACCGGGGAGCTGTTTTTT. Its translation is CANSLPGTGELFF.

This clonotype was seen just once. This chain joins TRBV20-1 and TRBJ2-7; 10 bases align to TRBD1. Trimming removed 1 base from V and 0 bases from J; junction bases left unmatched: 0. There are 14 residues in the CDR3. Germline V gene lookup returns CDR1 DFQATT and CDR2 SNEGSKA (reference sequence). The CDR3 loop is CSARGDRGSYEQYF. CDR3 nucleotides: TGCAGTGCTAGAGGGGACAGGGGCTCCTACGAGCAGTACTTC.

The chain couples TRBV5-5 to TRBJ2-7, with a weak D call TRBD2 (5 bases). This CDR3 spans 15 amino acids. Trimming cost V 5 bases and J 5 bases, with 20 bases left between them. The germline V gene encodes CDR1 SGHKS and CDR2 YYEKEE (reference sequence). CDR3 loop: CASRDLNVGRHEQYF. The CDR3 bases are TGTGCCAGCAGGGACCTTAACGTGGGGAGACACGAGCAGTACTTC.

The J gene is TRBJ1-4, the V gene TRBV4-3; D possibly corresponds to TRBD1 (5 bases). Germline V lookup: CDR1 LGHNA, CDR2 YSLEER. This CDR3 is built from 17 residues. V was shortened by 0 bases and J by 14 bases, with 25 bases between the two germline ends. CDR3 loop: CASSQDFAGTAWGKLFF. CDR3 bases: TGCGCCAGCAGCCAAGATTTTGCCGGGACTGCTTGGGGAAAGCTGTTTTTT.

Many counts were recorded for this clonotype. V gene TRBV12-3 or TRBV12-4 combines with J gene TRBJ2-5, with D possibly called TRBD1 or TRBD2 (5 bases each). The CDR3 length is 13 residues. V lost 6 bases and J 5 bases, leaving 13 bases between the germline ends. CDR3 nucleotide sequence: TGTGCCAGCAGCTTTGGGGGTGAGGAGACCCAGTACTTC. This encodes CASSFGGEETQYF.

This chain links TRBV6-2 or TRBV6-3 with TRBJ2-5, with 15 bases lining up with TRBD2. Germline CDR1 and CDR2: MNHEY and SVGEGT. Trimming removed 5 bases from V and 4 bases from J; junction bases left unmatched: 5. CDR3 length: 16 residues. CDR3 protein: CASSLGTSGGRETQYF. DNA for the CDR3: TGTGCCAGCAGTCTAGGGACTAGCGGGGGGAGAGAGACCCAGTACTTC.

V gene TRBV2 combines with J gene TRBJ2-7; unclear D gene. Germline CDR1 reads SNHLY; CDR2 reads FYNNEI. Trimming pared 7 bases from V and 4 bases from J, leaving 8 bases between. The CDR3 loop spans 11 amino acids. The CDR3 bases are TGTGCCAGCAAGGGCAGGTACGAGCAGTACTTC. This translates into CASKGRYEQYF.

The J gene is TRBJ2-2, the V gene TRBV5-4, with 12 bases matching TRBD2. Germline V gene sequence: CDR1 SGHNT, CDR2 YYREEE (reference sequence). Losses at the gene ends were 4 bases for V and 6 bases for J; bases not matched to a gene: 10. The CDR3 is made up of 17 amino acids. CDR3 loop: CASSPSSGGALAGELFF. DNA for the CDR3: TGTGCCAGCAGCCCCTCTAGCGGGGGGGCCCTCGCCGGGGAGCTGTTTTTT.